These 4 T cell receptor beta chains originate from one sample sequenced in a study of blood T cell repertoires in COVID-19. Libraries were prepared by immunoSEQ multiplex PCR; TCRdb keeps only in-frame clonotypes and omits some of them. The table has under 150,000 clones, 70% to 85% seen once. The sample was peripheral blood. Every receptor here comes from a man aged 55 to 70 with acute or convalescent COVID-19.

This chain uses TRBV28 with TRBJ1-1, with D uncertain. CDR3 length equals 15 residues. Germline V gives CDR1 MDHEN, CDR2 SYDVKM. Trimming took off 2 bases at V and 11 bases at J, with 21 bases between the two ends. CDR3 DNA: TGTGCCAGCAGTTTACCCGGTGGAGGGTCGGAAAAGGCTTTCTTT. This translates into CASSLPGGGSEKAFF.

The V call is TRBV11-3, the J call TRBJ2-5, with 9 positions matching TRBD1. V dropped 6 bases and J dropped 5; count of bases not matched to a gene: 10. Germline loops: CDR1 SGHNT, CDR2 YENEEA. The CDR3 has 15 residues. The CDR3 DNA is TGTGCCAGCAGTTCGGGACAGGGCCTGAGGGAGACCCAGTACTTC. Its protein is CASSSGQGLRETQYF. The full variable domain, its missing parts supplied by reference TRBV11-3 and TRBJ2-5, is EAGVVQSPRYKIIEKKQPVAFWCNPISGHNTLYWYLQNLGQGPELLIRYENEEAVDDSQLPKDRFSAERLKGVDSTLKIQPAELGDSAVYLCASSSGQGLRETQYFGPGTRLLVL.

In this sample, this clone turned up a few times. The chain employs TRBV7-6 and TRBJ1-5; D not resolved. Germline values: CDR1 SGHVS, CDR2 FNYEAQ. Trimming removed 1 base at V and 3 bases at J, with 13 bases between. The CDR3 covers 16 residues. The CDR3 nucleotides read TGTGCCAGCAGCTTAGATGGGCAAACGGCCAATCAGCCCCAGCATTTT. The encoded protein is CASSLDGQTANQPQHF.

This clone appeared a few times. The genes are TRBV9 and TRBJ2-3, with D maybe TRBD1 (5 bases). This CDR3 contains 15 residues. CDR1 and CDR2 (germline): SGDLS, YYNGEE. Trimming shortened V by 3 bases and J by 0 bases, and 11 bases separated the two germline ends. The CDR3 loop is CASSASPGSTDTQYF. The CDR3 nucleotides are TGTGCCAGCAGCGCCTCTCCAGGGAGCACAGATACGCAGTATTTT.